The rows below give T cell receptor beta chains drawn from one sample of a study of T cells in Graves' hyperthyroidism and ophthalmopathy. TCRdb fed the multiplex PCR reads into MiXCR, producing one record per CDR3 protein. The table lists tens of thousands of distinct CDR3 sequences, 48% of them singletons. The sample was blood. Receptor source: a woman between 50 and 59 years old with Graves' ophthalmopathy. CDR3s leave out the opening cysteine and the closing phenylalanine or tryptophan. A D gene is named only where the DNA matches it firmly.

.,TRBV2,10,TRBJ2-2,ASRDNTGELF
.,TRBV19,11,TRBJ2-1,ASSIRGANEQF
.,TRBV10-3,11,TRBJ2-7,AISGQGVYEQY
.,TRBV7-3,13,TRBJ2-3,ASSLMRASTDTQY
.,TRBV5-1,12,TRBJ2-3,ASRSRGSTDTQY
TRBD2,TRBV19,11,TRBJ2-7,ASSSGTSGEQY
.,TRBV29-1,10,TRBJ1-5,RAGEGNQPQH
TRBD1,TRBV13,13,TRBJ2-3,ASRKGQGAYNEQY
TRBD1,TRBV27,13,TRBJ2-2,ASSLTRGRTGELF
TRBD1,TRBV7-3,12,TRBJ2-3,ASSPDRPTDTQY
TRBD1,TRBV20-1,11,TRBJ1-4,SARGQGAEKLF
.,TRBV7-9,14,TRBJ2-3,ASSLQAGVSTDTQY
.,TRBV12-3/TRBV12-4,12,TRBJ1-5,ASSLEGSNQPQH
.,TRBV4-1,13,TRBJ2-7,ASSQDFRSGGRQY
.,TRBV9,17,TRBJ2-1,ASSSEEGAGREADNEQF
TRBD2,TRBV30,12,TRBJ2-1,AWSRLAGVNEQF
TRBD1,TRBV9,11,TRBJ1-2,ASSVGAGGGYT
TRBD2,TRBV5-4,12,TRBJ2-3,ASSLAGAEDTQY
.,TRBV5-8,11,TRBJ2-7,ASRRPIGDGQY
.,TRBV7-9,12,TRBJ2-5,ASRPPGSEETQY
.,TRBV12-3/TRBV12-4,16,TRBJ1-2,ASNLLLMEEDSNYGYT
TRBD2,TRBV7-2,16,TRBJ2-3,ASSPRVGSGRYTDTQY
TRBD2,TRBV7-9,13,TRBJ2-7,ASSLAGLATYEQY
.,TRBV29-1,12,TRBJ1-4,SVEESGVGEKLF
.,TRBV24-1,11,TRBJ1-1,ASSPLGNTEAF
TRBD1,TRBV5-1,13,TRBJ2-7,ASSSSTGVGYEQY
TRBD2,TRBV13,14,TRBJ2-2,ASSPSWGEGAGELF
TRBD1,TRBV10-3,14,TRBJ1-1,AISELGQGKGTEAL
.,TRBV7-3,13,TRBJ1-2,ASSAGGGGDYGYT
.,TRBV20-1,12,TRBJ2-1,SATRQERYNEQF
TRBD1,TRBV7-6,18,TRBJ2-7,ASSLSSTDRDRNSSYEQY
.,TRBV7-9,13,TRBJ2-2,ASSLGPQNTGELF
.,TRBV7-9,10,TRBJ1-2,ASSRDLGGYT
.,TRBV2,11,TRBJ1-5,PSSEIGRETQH
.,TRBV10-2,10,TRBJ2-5,ASSESEQNQY
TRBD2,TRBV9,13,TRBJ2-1,ASSVLGLAGNEQF
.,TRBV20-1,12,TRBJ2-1,SAREGSSYNEQF
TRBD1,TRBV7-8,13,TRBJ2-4,ASSFGTGGAFPQY
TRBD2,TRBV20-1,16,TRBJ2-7,SALSRLAGGGNPYEQY
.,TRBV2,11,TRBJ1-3,ASSTGRGNTIY
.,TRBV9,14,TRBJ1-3,ASSAGLKSSGNSIY
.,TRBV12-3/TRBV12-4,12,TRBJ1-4,ASSLGTENEKLF
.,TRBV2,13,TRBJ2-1,ASQRTLSSYNEQF
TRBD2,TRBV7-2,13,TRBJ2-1,ASSLVAGGPNEQF
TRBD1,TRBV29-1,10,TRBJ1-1,SVDRGLSEAF
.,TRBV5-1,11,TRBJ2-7,ASSNDRTYEQY
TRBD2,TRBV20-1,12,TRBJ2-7,SAVGASGGVEQY
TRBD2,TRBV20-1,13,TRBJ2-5,SASGAGGRGETQY
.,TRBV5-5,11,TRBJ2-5,ASSYRAEETQY
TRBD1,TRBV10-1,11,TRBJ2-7,ASSERTGSEQY
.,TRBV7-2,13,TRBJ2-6,ASSLTTGGANVLT
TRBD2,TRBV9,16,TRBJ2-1,ASSATSGGALVDNEQF
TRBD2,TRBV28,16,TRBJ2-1,ASSLFGTSGRKYNEQF
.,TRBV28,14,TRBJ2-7,ASSFLFYRDFGGQY
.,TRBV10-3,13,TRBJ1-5,AIGGSGGDNQPQH
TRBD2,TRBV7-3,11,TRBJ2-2,AGSQRGTGELF
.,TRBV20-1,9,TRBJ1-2,SALTDYGYT